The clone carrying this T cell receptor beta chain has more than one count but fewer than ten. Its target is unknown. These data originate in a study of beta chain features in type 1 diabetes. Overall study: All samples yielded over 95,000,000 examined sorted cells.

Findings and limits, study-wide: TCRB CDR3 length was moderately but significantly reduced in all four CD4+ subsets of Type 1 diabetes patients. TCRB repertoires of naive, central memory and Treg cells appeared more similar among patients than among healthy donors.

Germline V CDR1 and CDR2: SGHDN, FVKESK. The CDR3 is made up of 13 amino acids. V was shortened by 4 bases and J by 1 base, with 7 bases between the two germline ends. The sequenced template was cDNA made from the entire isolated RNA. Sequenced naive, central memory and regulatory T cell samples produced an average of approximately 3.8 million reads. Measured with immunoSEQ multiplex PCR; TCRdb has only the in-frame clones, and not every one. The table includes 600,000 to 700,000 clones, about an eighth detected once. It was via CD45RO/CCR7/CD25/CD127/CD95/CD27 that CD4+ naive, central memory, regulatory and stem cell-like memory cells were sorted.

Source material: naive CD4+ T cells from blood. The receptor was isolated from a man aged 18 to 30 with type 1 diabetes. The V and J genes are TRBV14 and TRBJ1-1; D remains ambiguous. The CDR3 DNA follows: TGTGCCAGCAGCCTTCGGGGGAACACTGAAGCTTTCTTT. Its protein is CASSLRGNTEAFF. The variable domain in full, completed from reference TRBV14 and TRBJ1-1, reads EAGVTQFPSHSVIEKGQTVTLRCDPISGHDNLYWYRRVMGKEIKFLLHFVKESKQDESGMPNNRFLAERTGGTYSTLKVQPAELEDSGVYFCASSLRGNTEAFFGQGTRLTVV.